These 20 T cell receptor beta chains were all obtained from the same sample, sequenced in a study of CD8 T cells in Susac syndrome. Random hexamers were used to reverse transcribe 0.5 to 1 ug of RNA. TCRdb reanalysed the immunoSEQ multiplex PCR reads using MiXCR and keeps one entry per CDR3 protein. Among tens of thousands of distinct CDR3 sequences listed, roughly 94% were seen once. Sequenced input: CD4+ T cells from PBMCs. These receptors all stem from a human donor with Susac syndrome.

This chain uses TRBV7-2 with TRBJ2-2; D is ambiguous. The CDR3 is made up of 14 amino acids. The germline V gene encodes CDR1 SGHTA and CDR2 FQGNSA. Trimming removed 6 bases at V and 6 bases at J, with 14 bases between. CDR3: CASSSRRPAGELFF. For the CDR3, the DNA is TGTGCCAGCAGTTCTAGAAGGCCGGCCGGGGAGCTGTTTTTT.

The rearrangement joins TRBV29-1 to TRBJ2-3; D possibly matches TRBD1 or TRBD2 (5 bases each). From germline, CDR1 is SQVTM and CDR2 ANQGSEA. The CDR3 runs to 13 residues. V was trimmed by 6 bases and J by 7 bases, leaving 17 bases between them. The CDR3 DNA reads as TGCAGCGTAGAACGCTGGGACGGGAATACGCAGTATTTT. It codes for CSVERWDGNTQYF.

The rearrangement joins TRBV12-3 or TRBV12-4 to TRBJ2-7, with 7 bases matching TRBD1. This CDR3 is 15 amino acids long. V trimming: 3 bases; J trimming: 2 bases; junction bases outside the gene matches: 7. Here the CDR3 DNA reads TGTGCCAGCAGTTTGGGTCAGGGGGTTACCTACGAGCAGTACTTC. It codes for CASSLGQGVTYEQYF.

This chain links TRBV6-5 with TRBJ2-3; 8 positions agree with TRBD1. Germline V gene sequence: CDR1 MNHEY, CDR2 SVGAGI. The CDR3 is 19 residues long. Trimming removed 4 bases from V and 0 bases from J; junction bases left unmatched: 15. The CDR3 sequence is CASSLKGQALGWSTDTQYF. For the CDR3, the DNA is TGTGCCAGCAGTTTGAAGGGACAGGCCCTCGGGTGGAGCACAGATACGCAGTATTTT.

J is TRBJ2-1 and V is TRBV11-2; possibly TRBD1 for D (6 bases). Germline V gives CDR1 SGHAT, CDR2 FQNNGV. This CDR3 is built from 16 residues. Between the trimmed V and J ends, which lost 2 bases and 0 bases, there was a span of 11 bases. The CDR3 here is CASSLRVGGSYNEQFF. CDR3 sequence (DNA): TGTGCCAGCAGCTTAAGGGTAGGGGGCTCCTACAATGAGCAGTTCTTC.

This chain joins TRBV5-1 and TRBJ2-2; no definite D call. The ends were cut back, 4 bases at V and 4 bases at J, with 17 bases in the middle. The CDR3 extends over 16 amino acids. CDR1 and CDR2 from the germline V gene are SGHRS and YFSETQ. The DNA for the CDR3 is TGCGCCAGCAGCCCCACCTGGCAGGTGGGCACCGGGGAGCTGTTTTTT. This translates into CASSPTWQVGTGELFF.

This clonotype was seen a handful of times. The V and J genes are TRBV25-1 and TRBJ2-3, with 9 bases that match TRBD1. The CDR3 contains 15 residues. The V and J ends lost 5 bases and 1 base, in that order; junction bases with no gene match: 4. Germline-derived CDR1 and CDR2 are MGHDK and SYGVNS. CDR3 bases: TGTGCCAGCAGTTTCACAGGGGGCGGCACAGATACGCAGTATTTT. This sequence encodes CASSFTGGGTDTQYF.

The chain links TRBV29-1 to TRBJ2-2; 11 bases agree with TRBD1. J was trimmed by 7 bases and V by 6 bases; bases with no gene match: 7. There are 14 residues in the CDR3. CDR1 and CDR2 (germline): SQVTM, ANQGSEA. CDR3 loop: CSVYGQGANGELFF. CDR3 DNA: TGCAGCGTCTATGGACAGGGGGCTAACGGGGAGCTGTTTTTT.

This rearrangement joins TRBV20-1 to TRBJ1-6, with D possibly being TRBD1 (6 bases). V was shortened by 3 bases and J by 8 bases, with 11 bases between the two germline ends. This CDR3 comprises 13 residues. In germline, CDR1 is DFQATT, CDR2 SNEGSKA (reference sequence). This CDR3 reads CSASVNRDSPLHF. Here the CDR3 DNA reads TGCAGTGCTAGTGTAAACAGGGATTCACCCCTCCACTTT.

For the CDR3, the DNA is TGTGCCAGCACTCCGGGTCTGTGGGCAGATACGCAGTATTTT. Amino acids: CASTPGLWADTQYF. The chain is built from TRBV12-3 or TRBV12-4 and TRBJ2-3; D not certain. Trimming pared 7 bases from V and 4 bases from J, leaving 15 bases between. This CDR3 is built from 14 residues.

Here the CDR3 reads CASSYDTNSPLHF. In nucleotides, the CDR3 is TGTGCCAGCAGTTACGATACTAATTCACCCCTCCACTTT. V gene TRBV6-5 combines with J gene TRBJ1-6, with no clear D. V was shortened by 2 bases and J by 6 bases, with 5 bases between the two germline ends. The germline V gene has CDR1 MNHEY and CDR2 SVGAGI. The CDR3 is 13 amino acids.

This sequence joins TRBV29-1 and TRBJ2-3; D might be TRBD2 (5 bases). Germline lookup yields CDR1 SQVTM and CDR2 ANQGSEA. V lost 6 bases and J lost 3, with 10 bases in between. CDR3 size: 12 residues. This chain's CDR3 is CSVFSGTDTQYF. The CDR3 coding sequence is TGCAGCGTCTTCAGCGGAACAGATACGCAGTATTTT.

The chain recombines TRBV7-2 with TRBJ2-7, with 9 positions matching TRBD1. Germline CDR1 reads SGHTA; CDR2 reads FQGNSA. The CDR3 has 15 amino acids. After removal of 6 bases from V and 0 bases from J, the junction contained 6 bases not matched to a gene. The CDR3 region is CASRGGQGSSYEQYF. CDR3 nucleotides: TGTGCCAGCAGGGGGGGACAGGGTAGCTCCTACGAGCAGTACTTC.

The rearrangement joins TRBV12-3 or TRBV12-4 to TRBJ2-2; D assignment may be TRBD1 or TRBD2 (7 bases each). The CDR3 has 15 residues. The germline V and J ends were trimmed by 6 bases and 7 bases, with 18 bases remaining between them. CDR3 region: CASSPRGIAGGELFF. The CDR3 DNA reads as TGTGCCAGCAGCCCCAGGGGGATAGCGGGCGGGGAGCTGTTTTTT.

The chain recombines TRBV29-1 with TRBJ2-3; D is undetermined. The CDR3 extends over 14 amino acids. Germline V CDR1 and CDR2: SQVTM, ANQGSEA. V was clipped by 1 base and J by 4 bases, with 12 bases between them. The CDR3 DNA follows: TGCAGCGTTGAAGGTCTCAAATCCGCAGATACGCAGTATTTT. Protein: CSVEGLKSADTQYF.

The CDR3 bases are TGTGCCAGCAGTTCCTTCCGACTAGCGGGGGGCGAGAACACCGGGGAGCTGTTTTTT. It specifies CASSSFRLAGGENTGELFF. This chain uses TRBV6-2 or TRBV6-3 with TRBJ2-2, with 13 bases that match TRBD2. CDR3 length: 19 residues. V lost 4 bases and J lost 1; bases outside the gene matches: 9. Germline-derived CDR1 and CDR2 are MNHEY and SVGEGT.

V and J are TRBV29-1 and TRBJ2-7; D gene unclear. Germline CDR1 and CDR2: SQVTM and ANQGSEA. V lost 6 bases and J lost 6, with 21 bases in between. CDR3 length equals 14 residues. CDR3 DNA sequence: TGCAGCGTGCTTAAAAGGCTTACGACGGGCGAGCAGTACTTC. Its translation is CSVLKRLTTGEQYF.

The chain joins TRBV27 to TRBJ2-5; TRBD1 agrees at 11 bases. CDR3 size: 14 residues. The J segment lost 5 bases and the V segment lost 6 bases, leaving 5 bases of the junction unmatched. From germline, CDR1 is MNHEY and CDR2 SMNVEV (reference sequence). The CDR3 nucleotides are TGTGCCAGCAGGGAAGGACAGGGGGCGGAGACCCAGTACTTC. Translated: CASREGQGAETQYF.

The V gene is TRBV7-2, the J gene TRBJ2-5; the D is unclear. V was cut by 6 bases and J by 7 bases, with 12 bases left in between. Germline assignment: CDR1 SGHTA and CDR2 FQGNSA. The CDR3 is made up of 12 amino acids. The CDR3 bases are TGTGCCAGCAGTTCCGTGTCGTGGACCCAGTACTTC. Its protein is CASSSVSWTQYF.

The rearrangement joins TRBV6-5 to TRBJ2-1; 7 bases map to TRBD2. The CDR3 contains 15 residues. V gave up 8 bases and J gave up 0 bases; unmatched junction bases: 7. The germline gives CDR1 MNHEY, CDR2 SVGAGI. The CDR3 DNA reads TGTGCCAGCCATGAGCGGGGACGCTCCTACAATGAGCAGTTCTTC. Protein sequence: CASHERGRSYNEQFF.